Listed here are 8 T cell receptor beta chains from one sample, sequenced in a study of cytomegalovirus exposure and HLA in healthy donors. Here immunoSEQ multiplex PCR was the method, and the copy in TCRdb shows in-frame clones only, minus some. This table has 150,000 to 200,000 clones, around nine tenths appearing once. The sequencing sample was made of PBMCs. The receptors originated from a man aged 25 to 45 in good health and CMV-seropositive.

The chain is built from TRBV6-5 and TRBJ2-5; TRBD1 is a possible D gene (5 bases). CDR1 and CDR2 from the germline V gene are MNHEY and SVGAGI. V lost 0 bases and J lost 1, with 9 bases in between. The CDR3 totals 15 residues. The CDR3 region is CASSYSYDSQETQYF. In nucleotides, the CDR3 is TGTGCCAGCAGTTACTCTTATGACAGCCAAGAGACCCAGTACTTC.

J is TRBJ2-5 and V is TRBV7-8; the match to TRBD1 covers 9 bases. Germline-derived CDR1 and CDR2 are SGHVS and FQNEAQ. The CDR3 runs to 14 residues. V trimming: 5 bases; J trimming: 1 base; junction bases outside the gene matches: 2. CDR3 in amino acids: CASSPQGAQETQYF. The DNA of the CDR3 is TGTGCCAGCAGCCCACAGGGGGCCCAAGAGACCCAGTACTTC.

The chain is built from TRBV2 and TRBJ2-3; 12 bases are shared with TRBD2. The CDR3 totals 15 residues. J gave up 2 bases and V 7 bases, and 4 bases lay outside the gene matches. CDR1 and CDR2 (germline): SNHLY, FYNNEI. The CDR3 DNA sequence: TGTGCCAGCATGACTAGCGGGGGATACACAGATACGCAGTATTTT. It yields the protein CASMTSGGYTDTQYF.

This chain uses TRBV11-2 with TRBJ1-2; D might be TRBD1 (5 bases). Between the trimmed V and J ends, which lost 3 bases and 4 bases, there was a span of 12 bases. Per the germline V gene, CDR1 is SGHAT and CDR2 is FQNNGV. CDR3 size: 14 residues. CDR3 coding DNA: TGTGCCAGCAGCTTCCCAGGGTGGTCCTATGGCTACACCTTC. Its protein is CASSFPGWSYGYTF.

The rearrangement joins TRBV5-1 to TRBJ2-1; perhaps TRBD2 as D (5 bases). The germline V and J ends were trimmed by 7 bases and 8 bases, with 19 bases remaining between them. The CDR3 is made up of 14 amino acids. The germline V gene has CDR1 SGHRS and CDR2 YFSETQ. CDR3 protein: CASSKLGPRDEQFF. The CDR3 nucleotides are TGCGCCAGCTCGAAACTAGGCCCTAGGGATGAGCAGTTCTTC.

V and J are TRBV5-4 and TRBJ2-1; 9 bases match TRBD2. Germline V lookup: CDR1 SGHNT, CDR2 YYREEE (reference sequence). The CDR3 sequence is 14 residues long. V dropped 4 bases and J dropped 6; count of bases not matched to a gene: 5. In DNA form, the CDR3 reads TGTGCCAGCAGCCCCGGGACTAGCATCAATGAGCAGTTCTTC. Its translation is CASSPGTSINEQFF.

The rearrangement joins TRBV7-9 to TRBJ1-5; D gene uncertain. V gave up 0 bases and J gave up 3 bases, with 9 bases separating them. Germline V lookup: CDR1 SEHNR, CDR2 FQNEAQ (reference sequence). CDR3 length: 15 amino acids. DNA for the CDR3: TGTGCCAGCAGCTTAGCCGGCGGCCTCAATCAGCCCCAGCATTTT. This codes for CASSLAGGLNQPQHF.

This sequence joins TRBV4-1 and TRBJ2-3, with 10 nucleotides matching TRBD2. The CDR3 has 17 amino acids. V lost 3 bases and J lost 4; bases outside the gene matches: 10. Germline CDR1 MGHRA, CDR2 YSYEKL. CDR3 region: CASSHSSSGSGADTQYF. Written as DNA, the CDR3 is TGCGCCAGCAGCCATAGCTCTAGCGGGAGTGGGGCAGATACGCAGTATTTT.